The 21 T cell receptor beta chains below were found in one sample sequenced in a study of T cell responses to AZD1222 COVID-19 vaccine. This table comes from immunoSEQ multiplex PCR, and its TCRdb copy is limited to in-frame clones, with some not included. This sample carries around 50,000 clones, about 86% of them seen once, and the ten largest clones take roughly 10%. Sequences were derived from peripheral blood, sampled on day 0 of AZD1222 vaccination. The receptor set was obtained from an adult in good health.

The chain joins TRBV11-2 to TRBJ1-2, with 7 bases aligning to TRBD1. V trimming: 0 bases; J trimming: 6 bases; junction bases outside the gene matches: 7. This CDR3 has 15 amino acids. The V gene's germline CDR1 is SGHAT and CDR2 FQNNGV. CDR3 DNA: TGTGCCAGCAGCTTAGATCTTAGGGGGCTGGATGGCTACACCTTC. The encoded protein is CASSLDLRGLDGYTF.

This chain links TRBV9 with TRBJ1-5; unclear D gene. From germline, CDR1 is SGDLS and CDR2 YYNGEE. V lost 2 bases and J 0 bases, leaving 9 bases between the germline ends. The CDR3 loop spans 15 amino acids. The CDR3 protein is CASSVRADSNQPQHF. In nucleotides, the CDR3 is TGTGCCAGCAGCGTTCGGGCGGATAGCAATCAGCCCCAGCATTTT.

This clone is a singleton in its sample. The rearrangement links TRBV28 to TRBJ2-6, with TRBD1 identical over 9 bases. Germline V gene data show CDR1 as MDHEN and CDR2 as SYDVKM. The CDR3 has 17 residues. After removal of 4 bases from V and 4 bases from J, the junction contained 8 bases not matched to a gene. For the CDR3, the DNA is TGTGCCAGCAGTTCTCCGGGACAGGGAGGAGGGGCCAACGTCCTGACTTTC. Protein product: CASSSPGQGGGANVLTF.

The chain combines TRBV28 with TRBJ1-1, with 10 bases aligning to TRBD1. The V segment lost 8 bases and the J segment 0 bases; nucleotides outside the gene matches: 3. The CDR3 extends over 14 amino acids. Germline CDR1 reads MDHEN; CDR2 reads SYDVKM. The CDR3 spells CASRTGGMNTEAFF. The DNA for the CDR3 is TGTGCCAGCCGGACAGGGGGTATGAACACTGAAGCTTTCTTT. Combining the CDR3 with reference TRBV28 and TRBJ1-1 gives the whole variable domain DVKVTQSSRYLVKRTGEKVFLECVQDMDHENMFWYRQDPGLGLRLIYFSYDVKMKEKGDIPEGYSVSREKKERFSLILESASTNQTSMYLCASRTGGMNTEAFFGQGTRLTVV.

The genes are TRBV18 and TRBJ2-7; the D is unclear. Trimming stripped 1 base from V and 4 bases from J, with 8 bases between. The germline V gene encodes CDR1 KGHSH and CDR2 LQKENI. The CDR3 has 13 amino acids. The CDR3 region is CASSPQSLYEQYF. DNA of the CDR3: TGTGCCAGCTCACCACAGAGCCTTTACGAGCAGTACTTC. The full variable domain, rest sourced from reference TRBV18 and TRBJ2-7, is NAGVMQNPRHLVRRRGQEARLRCSPMKGHSHVYWYRQLPEEGLKFMVYLQKENIIDESGMPKERFSAEFPKEGPSILRIQQVVRGDSAAYFCASSPQSLYEQYFGPGTRLTVT.

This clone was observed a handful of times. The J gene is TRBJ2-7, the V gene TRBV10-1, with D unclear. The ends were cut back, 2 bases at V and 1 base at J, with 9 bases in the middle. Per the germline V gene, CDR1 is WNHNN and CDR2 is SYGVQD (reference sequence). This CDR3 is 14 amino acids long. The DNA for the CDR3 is TGCGCCAGCAGTGAGGGCTGGGGTTCCTACGAGCAGTACTTC. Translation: CASSEGWGSYEQYF.

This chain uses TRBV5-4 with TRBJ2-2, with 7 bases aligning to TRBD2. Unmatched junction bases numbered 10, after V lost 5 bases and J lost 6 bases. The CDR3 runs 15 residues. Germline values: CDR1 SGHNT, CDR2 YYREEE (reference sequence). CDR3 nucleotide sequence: TGTGCCAGCAGTCGATGGGCGGCGGGGGCCGGGGAGCTGTTTTTT. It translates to CASSRWAAGAGELFF.

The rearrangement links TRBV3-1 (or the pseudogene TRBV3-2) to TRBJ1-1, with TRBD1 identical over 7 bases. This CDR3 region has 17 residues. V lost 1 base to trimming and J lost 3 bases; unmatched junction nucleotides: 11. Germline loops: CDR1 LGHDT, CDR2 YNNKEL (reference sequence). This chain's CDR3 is CASSQATGRRFYTEAFF. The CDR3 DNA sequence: TGTGCCAGCAGCCAAGCGACAGGGAGAAGATTTTACACTGAAGCTTTCTTT.

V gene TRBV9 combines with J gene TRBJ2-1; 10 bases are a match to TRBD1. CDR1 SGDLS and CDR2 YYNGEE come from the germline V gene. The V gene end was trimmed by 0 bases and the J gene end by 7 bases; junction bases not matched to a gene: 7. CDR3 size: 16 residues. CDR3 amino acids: CASSVGVGQGQNEQFF. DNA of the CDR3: TGTGCCAGCAGCGTAGGAGTGGGACAGGGGCAAAATGAGCAGTTCTTC.

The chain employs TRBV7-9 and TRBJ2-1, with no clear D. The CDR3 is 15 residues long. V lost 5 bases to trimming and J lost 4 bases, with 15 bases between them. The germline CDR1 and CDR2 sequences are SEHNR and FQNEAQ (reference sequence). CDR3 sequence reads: CASSPSELVYNEQFF. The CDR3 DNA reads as TGTGCCAGCAGCCCCTCGGAACTCGTGTACAATGAGCAGTTCTTC. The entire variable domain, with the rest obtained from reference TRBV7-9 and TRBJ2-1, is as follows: DTGVSQNPRHKITKRGQNVTFRCDPISEHNRLYWYRQTLGQGPEFLTYFQNEAQLEKSRLLSDRFSAERPKGSFSTLEIQRTEQGDSAMYLCASSPSELVYNEQFFGPGTRLTVL.

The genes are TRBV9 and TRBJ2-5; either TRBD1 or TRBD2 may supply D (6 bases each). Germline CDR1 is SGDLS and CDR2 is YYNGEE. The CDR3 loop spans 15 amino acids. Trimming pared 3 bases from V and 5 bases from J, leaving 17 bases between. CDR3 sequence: CASSASTGAGETQYF. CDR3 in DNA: TGTGCCAGCAGCGCTTCCACGGGGGCAGGGGAGACCCAGTACTTC.

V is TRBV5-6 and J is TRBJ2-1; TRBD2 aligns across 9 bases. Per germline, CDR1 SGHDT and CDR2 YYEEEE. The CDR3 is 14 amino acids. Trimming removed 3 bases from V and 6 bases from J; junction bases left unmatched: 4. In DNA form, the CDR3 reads TGTGCCAGCAGCTCCGGGACTAGCCCCAATGAGCAGTTCTTC. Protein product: CASSSGTSPNEQFF.

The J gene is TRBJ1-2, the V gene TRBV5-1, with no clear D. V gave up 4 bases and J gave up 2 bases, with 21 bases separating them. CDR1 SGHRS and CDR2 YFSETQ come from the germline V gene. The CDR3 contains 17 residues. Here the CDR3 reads CASSREVGMKINYGYTF. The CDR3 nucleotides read TGCGCCAGCAGCCGAGAGGTGGGCATGAAAATAAACTATGGCTACACCTTC.

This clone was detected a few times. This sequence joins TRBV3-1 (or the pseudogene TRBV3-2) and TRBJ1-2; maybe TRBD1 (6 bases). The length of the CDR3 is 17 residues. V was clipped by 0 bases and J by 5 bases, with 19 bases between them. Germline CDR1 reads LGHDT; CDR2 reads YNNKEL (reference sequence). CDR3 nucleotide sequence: TGTGCCAGCAGCCAAGATGAATCGGGGGGGCGGCTGTATGGCTACACCTTC. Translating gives CASSQDESGGRLYGYTF.

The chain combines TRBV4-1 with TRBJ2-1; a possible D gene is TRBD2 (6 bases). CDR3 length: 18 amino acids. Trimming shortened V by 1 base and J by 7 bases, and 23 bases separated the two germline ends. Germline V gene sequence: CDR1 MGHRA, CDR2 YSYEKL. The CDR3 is CASSQVGLADTIGNEQFF. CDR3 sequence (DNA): TGCGCCAGCAGCCAAGTTGGGTTAGCGGACACAATCGGGAATGAGCAGTTCTTC.

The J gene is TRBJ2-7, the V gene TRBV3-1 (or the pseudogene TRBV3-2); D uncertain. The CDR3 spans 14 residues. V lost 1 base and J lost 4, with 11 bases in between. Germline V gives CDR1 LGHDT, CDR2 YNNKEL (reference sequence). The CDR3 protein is CASSQATPPYEQYF. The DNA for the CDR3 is TGTGCCAGCAGCCAAGCGACGCCACCTTACGAGCAGTACTTC.

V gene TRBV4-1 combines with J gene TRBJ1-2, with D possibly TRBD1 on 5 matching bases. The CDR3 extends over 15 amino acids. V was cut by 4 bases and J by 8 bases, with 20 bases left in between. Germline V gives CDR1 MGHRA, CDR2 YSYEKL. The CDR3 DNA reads TGCGCCAGCAGCCGGGACGTGGGCCCGTTCGAAGGCTACACCTTC. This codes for CASSRDVGPFEGYTF.

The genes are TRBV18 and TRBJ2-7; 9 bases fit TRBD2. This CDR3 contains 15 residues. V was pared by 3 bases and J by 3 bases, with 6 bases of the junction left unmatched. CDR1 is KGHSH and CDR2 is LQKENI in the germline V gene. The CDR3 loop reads CASSPNQLAGYEQYF. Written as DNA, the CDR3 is TGTGCCAGCTCACCCAACCAACTAGCGGGCTACGAGCAGTACTTC.

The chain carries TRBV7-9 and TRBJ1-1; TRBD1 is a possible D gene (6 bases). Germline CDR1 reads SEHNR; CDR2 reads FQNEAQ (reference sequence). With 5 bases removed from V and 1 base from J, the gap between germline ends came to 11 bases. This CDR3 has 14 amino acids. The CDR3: CASSRGQGNTEAFF. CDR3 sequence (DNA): TGTGCCAGCAGCCGGGGACAAGGGAACACTGAAGCTTTCTTT.

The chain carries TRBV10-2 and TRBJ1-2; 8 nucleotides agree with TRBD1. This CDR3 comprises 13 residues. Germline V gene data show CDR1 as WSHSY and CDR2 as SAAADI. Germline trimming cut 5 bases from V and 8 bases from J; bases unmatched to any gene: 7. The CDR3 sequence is CASSSQGASGYTF. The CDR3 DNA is TGCGCCAGCAGTTCCCAGGGGGCGAGCGGCTACACCTTC.

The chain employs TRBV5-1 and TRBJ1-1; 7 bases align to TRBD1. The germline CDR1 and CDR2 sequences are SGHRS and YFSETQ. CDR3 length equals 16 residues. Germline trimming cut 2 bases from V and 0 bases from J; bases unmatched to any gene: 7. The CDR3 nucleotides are TGCGCCAGCAGCTTCGAAGCCGGGACAGTGAACACTGAAGCTTTCTTT. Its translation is CASSFEAGTVNTEAFF.